The sample holds a few counts of the clone carrying this TCR beta chain. These data come from a study of PD-1 blockade in classical Hodgkin lymphoma. Every patient had relapsed following autologous stem cell transplantation, and cohorts differed in brentuximab vedotin exposure. Sequenced by immunoSEQ multiplex PCR; TCRdb stores in-frame clones only, minus some. Found here are 120,000 to 150,000 clones, less than 80% of them singletons; the top ten hold over 7.5%. CDR3 length equals 14 residues. Trimming left V 7 bases short and J 10 bases short, with 22 bases between. Germline assignment: CDR1 MNHEY and CDR2 SVGAGI.

The chain employs TRBV6-5 and TRBJ1-1; D may be TRBD1 (5 bases). The receptor was isolated from a human donor with classical Hodgkin lymphoma. The specimen was peripheral blood mononuclear cells (PBMCs), collected before the second cycle of nivolumab. This chain's CDR3 is CASTPLGAVLTAFF. The CDR3 coding sequence is TGTGCCAGCACCCCACTTGGGGCAGTGCTGACAGCTTTCTTT.